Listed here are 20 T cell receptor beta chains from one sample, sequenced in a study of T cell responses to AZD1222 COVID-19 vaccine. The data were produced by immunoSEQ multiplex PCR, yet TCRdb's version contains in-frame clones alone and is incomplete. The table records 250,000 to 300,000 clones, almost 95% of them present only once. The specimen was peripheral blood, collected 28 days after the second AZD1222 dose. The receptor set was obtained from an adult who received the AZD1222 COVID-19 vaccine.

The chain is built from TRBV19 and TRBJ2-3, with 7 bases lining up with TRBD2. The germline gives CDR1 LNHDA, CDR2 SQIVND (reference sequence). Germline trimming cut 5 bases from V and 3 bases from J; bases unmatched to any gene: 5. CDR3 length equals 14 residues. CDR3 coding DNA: TGTGCCAGTAGTGGGGGAGGGTGGACAGATACGCAGTATTTT. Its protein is CASSGGGWTDTQYF.

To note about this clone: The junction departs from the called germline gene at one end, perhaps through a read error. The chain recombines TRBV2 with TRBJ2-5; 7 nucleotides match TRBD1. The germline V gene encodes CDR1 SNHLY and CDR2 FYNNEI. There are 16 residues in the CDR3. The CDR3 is CASSEVRDREQETQYF. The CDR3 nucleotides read TGTGCCAGCAGCGAAGTTCGGGACAGAGAGCAAGAGACCCAGTACTTC.

Here the CDR3 reads CASSPRDRGTGNTIYF. CDR3 DNA: TGTGCCAGCTCACCTCGGGACAGAGGGACTGGAAACACCATATATTTT. The rearrangement uses TRBV18 and TRBJ1-3; 7 bases fit TRBD1. Germline V CDR1 and CDR2: KGHSH, LQKENI. The CDR3 is 16 residues long. V lost 3 bases to trimming and J lost 2 bases; unmatched junction nucleotides: 7.

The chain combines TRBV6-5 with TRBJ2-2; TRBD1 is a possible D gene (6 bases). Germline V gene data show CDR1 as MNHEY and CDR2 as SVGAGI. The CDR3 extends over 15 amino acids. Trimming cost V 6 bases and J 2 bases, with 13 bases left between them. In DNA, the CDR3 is TGTGCCAGCAGACCGGACAGTTCTAACACCGGGGAGCTGTTTTTT. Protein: CASRPDSSNTGELFF.

CDR3 nucleotide sequence: TGTGCCAGCAGCTTAGTCGCGGGGGGGCAAGGAGAGCAGTTCTTC. Translation: CASSLVAGGQGEQFF. The chain joins TRBV11-3 to TRBJ2-1, with 9 bases lining up with TRBD2. CDR1 and CDR2 (germline): SGHNT, YENEEA. This CDR3 spans 15 amino acids. The V gene end was trimmed by 1 base and the J gene end by 10 bases; junction bases not matched to a gene: 8. The full variable domain, in which reference TRBV11-3 and TRBJ2-1 provide the parts outside the CDR3, is EAGVVQSPRYKIIEKKQPVAFWCNPISGHNTLYWYLQNLGQGPELLIRYENEEAVDDSQLPKDRFSAERLKGVDSTLKIQPAELGDSAVYLCASSLVAGGQGEQFFGPGTRLTVL.

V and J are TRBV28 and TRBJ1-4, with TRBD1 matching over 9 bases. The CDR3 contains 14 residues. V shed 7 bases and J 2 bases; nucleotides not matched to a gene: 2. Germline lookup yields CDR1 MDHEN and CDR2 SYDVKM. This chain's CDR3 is CASTTGGTNEKLFF. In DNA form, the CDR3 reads TGTGCCAGCACCACAGGGGGCACTAATGAAAAACTGTTTTTT. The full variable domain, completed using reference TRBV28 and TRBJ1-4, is DVKVTQSSRYLVKRTGEKVFLECVQDMDHENMFWYRQDPGLGLRLIYFSYDVKMKEKGDIPEGYSVSREKKERFSLILESASTNQTSMYLCASTTGGTNEKLFFGSGTQLSVL.

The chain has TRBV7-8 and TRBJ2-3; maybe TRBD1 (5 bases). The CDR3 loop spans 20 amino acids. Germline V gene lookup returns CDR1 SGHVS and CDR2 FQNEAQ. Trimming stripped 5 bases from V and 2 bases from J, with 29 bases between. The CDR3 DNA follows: TGTGCCAGCAGCCCAAGGGGCCTTTATTGGGAATCCGGATCCACAGATACGCAGTATTTT. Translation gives CASSPRGLYWESGSTDTQYF.

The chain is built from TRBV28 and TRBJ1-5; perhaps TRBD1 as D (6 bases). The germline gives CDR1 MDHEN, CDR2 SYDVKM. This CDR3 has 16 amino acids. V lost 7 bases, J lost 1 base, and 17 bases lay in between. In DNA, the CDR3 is TGTGCCAGCACCCCCCCGGGACACACAAGCAATCAGCCCCAGCATTTT. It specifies CASTPPGHTSNQPQHF.

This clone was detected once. CDR3 sequence reads: CASSQGVNQPQHF. The CDR3 DNA reads TGTGCCAGCAGCCAAGGGGTTAATCAGCCCCAGCATTTT. The gene calls are TRBV14 and TRBJ1-5; D not certain. The germline gives CDR1 SGHDN, CDR2 FVKESK. V was pared by 1 base and J by 4 bases, with 5 bases between. This CDR3 has 13 residues.

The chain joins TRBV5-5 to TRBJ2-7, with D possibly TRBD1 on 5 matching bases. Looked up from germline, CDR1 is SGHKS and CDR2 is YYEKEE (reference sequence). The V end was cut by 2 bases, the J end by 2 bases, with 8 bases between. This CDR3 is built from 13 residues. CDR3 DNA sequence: TGTGCCAGCAGCTTAGTGGACACCTACGAGCAGTACTTC. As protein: CASSLVDTYEQYF.

The CDR3 is CASSLRLASYNEQFF. In DNA, the CDR3 is TGTGCCAGCAGTTTACGACTAGCGTCCTACAATGAGCAGTTCTTC. The V and J genes are TRBV27 and TRBJ2-1, with 8 bases identical to TRBD2. Germline trimming cut 2 bases from V and 1 base from J; bases unmatched to any gene: 1. Germline-derived CDR1 and CDR2 are MNHEY and SMNVEV (reference sequence). The CDR3 contains 15 residues.

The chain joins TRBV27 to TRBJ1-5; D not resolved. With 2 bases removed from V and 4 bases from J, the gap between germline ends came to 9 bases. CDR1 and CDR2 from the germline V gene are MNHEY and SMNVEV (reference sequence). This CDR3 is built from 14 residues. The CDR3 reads CASSLNGPNQPQHF. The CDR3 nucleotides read TGTGCCAGCAGTTTAAACGGACCAAATCAGCCCCAGCATTTT.

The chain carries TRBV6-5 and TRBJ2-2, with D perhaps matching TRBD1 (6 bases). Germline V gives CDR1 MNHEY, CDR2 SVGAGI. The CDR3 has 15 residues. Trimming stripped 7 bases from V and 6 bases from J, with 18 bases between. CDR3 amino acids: CASTHRVGRAGELFF. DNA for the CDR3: TGTGCCAGCACCCACAGGGTGGGTAGGGCCGGGGAGCTGTTTTTT.

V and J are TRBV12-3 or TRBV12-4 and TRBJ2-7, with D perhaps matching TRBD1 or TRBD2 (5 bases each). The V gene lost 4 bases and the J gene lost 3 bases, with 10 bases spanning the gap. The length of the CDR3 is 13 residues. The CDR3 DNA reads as TGTGCCAGCAGTTGGGACGTAAACTACGAGCAGTACTTC. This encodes CASSWDVNYEQYF.

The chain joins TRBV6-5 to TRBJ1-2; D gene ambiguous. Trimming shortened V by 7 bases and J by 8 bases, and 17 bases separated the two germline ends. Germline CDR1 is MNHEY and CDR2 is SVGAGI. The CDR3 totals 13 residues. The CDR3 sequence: CASTQTGIRGYTF. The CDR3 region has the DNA TGTGCCAGCACCCAAACGGGGATTCGAGGCTACACCTTC.

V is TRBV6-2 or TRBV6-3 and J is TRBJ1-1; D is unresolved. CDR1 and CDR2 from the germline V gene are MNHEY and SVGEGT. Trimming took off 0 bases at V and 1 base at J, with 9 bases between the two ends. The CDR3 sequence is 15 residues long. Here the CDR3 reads CASSYSRTANTEAFF. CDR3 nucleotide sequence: TGTGCCAGCAGTTACTCGCGGACCGCGAACACTGAAGCTTTCTTT.

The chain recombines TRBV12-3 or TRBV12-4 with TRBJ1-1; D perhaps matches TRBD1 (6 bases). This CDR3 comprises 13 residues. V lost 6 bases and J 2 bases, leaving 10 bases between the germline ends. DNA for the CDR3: TGTGCCAGCAGGCCGGGACACAACACTGAAGCTTTCTTT. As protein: CASRPGHNTEAFF.

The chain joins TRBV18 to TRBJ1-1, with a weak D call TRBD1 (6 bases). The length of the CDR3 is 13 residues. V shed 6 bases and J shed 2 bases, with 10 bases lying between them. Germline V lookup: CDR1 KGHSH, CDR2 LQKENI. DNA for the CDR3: TGTGCCAGCTCCGGGACATTCAACACTGAAGCTTTCTTT. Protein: CASSGTFNTEAFF.

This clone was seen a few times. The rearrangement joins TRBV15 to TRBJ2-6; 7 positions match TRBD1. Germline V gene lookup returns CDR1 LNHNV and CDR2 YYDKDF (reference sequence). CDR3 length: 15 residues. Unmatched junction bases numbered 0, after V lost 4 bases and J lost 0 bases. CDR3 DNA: TGTGCCACCAGCACAGGGGGCTCTGGGGCCAACGTCCTGACTTTC. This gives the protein CATSTGGSGANVLTF. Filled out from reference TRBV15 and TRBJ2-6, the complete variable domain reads DAMVIQNPRYQVTQFGKPVTLSCSQTLNHNVMYWYQQKSSQAPKLLFHYYDKDFNNEADTPDNFQSRRPNTSFCFLDIRSPGLGDTAMYLCATSTGGSGANVLTFGAGSRLTVL.

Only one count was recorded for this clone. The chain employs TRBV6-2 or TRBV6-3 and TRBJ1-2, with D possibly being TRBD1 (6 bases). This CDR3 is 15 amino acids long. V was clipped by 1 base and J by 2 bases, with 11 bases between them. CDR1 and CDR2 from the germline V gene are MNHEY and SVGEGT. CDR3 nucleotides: TGTGCCAGCAGTTACTTCGGGACAACAAACTATGGCTACACCTTC. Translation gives CASSYFGTTNYGYTF.